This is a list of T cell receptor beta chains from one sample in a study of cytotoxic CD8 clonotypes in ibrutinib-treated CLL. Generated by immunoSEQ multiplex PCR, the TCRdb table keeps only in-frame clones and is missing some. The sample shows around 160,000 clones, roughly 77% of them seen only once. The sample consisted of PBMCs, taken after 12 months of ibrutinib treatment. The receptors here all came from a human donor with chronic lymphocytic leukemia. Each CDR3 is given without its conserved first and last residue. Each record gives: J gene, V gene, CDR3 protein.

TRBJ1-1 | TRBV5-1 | ASSFGQGAWNTEAF
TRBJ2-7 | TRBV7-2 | ASRTLGEQY
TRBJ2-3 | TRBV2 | ASGTSGTNTDTQY
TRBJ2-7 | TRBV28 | ASSSRTEQY
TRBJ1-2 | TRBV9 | ASNTGSYGYT
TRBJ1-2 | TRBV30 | AWSPGQVYNYGYT
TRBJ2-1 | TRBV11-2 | ASSSRLLAGGSYNEQF
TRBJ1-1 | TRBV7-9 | ASSPPSTEAF
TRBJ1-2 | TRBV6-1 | ASSVEGVRGYT
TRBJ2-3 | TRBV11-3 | ASSLGSSGGRDTQY
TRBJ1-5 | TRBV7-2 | ASSPGVREPQH
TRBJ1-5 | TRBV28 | ASTYGRVYSNQPQH
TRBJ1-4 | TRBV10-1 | ATIPKHTRLLKLF
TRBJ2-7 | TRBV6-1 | ASSYSRERNEQY
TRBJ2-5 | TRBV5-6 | ASSLWDRVKTQY
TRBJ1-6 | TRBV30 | AWSADRGNSSPLH
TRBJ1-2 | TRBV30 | AWKNTGGHYGYT
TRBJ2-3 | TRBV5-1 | ASSLGTQQADTQY
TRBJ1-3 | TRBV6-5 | ASIRDTGSGNTIY
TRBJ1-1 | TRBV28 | ASHLSGGGTEAF
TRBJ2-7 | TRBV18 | ASSPPSLSREQY
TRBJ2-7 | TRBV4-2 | ASSQVESGGPYEQY
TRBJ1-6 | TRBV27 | ASSLSIPFKGSSYNSPLH
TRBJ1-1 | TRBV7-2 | ASSPGGGRHTEAF
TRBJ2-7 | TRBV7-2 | ASSPGMRSYEQY
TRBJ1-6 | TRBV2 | ASILLSYNSPLH
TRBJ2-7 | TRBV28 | ASSLPLAGGPYEQY
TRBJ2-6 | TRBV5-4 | ASSLGGQTGTTGANVLT
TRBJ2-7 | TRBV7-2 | ASSLVAGGSYEQY
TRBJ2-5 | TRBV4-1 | ASSQDQNRGGETQY
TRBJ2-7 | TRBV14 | ASSLTGGAIKGQY
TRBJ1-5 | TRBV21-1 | ASNLIPDQPQH